The T cell receptor (beta chain) under discussion was sequenced for a study of blood T cell repertoires in COVID-19. The CDR3 is 16 amino acids. With V trimmed by 6 bases and J by 3 bases, 11 bases remained unmatched. Germline CDR1 reads LNHDA; CDR2 reads SQIVND (reference sequence). Clones were read by immunoSEQ multiplex PCR, and TCRdb kept only the in-frame ones, dropping some. The profile covers fewer than 400,000 clones, with 89% appearing a single time and less than 2% taken by the ten largest. This sequence was found in a woman between 25 and 40 years old who had recovered from COVID-19. What was sequenced was PBMCs or T cells enriched from blood (not recorded which). The J gene is TRBJ1-1, the V gene TRBV19; 9 nucleotides agree with TRBD1. CDR3 bases: TGTGCCAGTAGAACCGGGACAGGGATTCAGGACACTGAAGCTTTCTTT. Translation: CASRTGTGIQDTEAFF.